This T cell receptor (beta chain) stems from a study of blood T cell repertoires in COVID-19. Study information: Collection of acute and convalescent COVID-19 samples took place in the United States, Italy and Spain. PBMCs, B-cell-depleted T cells, or T cells were the source of the cDNA or gDNA that made up the material.

Authors' methods: Amplification with reference gene primers provided the estimates of nucleated cell counts. The assay was immunoSEQ multiplex PCR, and TCRdb's table has in-frame clones only and misses some. D and trimming were read from the DNA, whereas the V and J calls and clone size are those reported in that table. Seen here are some 230,000 clones, about 80% observed once, and the top ten hold about 7.4%. V lost 1 base and J 5 bases, leaving 15 bases between the germline ends. CDR1 is LGHNA, CDR2 YSLEER, per germline. The CDR3 loop spans 15 amino acids. This clonotype was sampled from a woman in her forties or fifties with acute or convalescent COVID-19. Source material: peripheral blood. The gene calls are TRBV4-3 and TRBJ2-7; perhaps TRBD1 as D (6 bases). CDR3 region: CASSQVWQGSDEQYF. As DNA, the CDR3 is TGCGCCAGCAGCCAAGTTTGGCAGGGGAGTGACGAGCAGTACTTC.